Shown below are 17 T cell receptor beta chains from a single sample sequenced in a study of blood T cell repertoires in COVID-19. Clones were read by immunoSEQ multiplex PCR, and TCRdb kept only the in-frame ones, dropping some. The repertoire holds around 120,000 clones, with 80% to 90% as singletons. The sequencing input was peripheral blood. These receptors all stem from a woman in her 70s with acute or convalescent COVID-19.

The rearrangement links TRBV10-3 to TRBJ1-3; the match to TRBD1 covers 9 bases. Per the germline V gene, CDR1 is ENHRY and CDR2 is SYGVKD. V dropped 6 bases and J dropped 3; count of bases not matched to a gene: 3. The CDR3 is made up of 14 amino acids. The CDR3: CAIRRQGGGNTIYF. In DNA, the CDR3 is TGTGCCATCAGGCGACAGGGGGGTGGAAACACCATATATTTT.

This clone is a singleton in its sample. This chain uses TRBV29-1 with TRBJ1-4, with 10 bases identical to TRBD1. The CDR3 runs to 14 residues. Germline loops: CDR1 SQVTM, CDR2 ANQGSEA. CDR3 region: CRQIGQGGKEKLFF. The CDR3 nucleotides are TGCAGGCAGATCGGACAGGGGGGCAAAGAAAAACTGTTTTTT.

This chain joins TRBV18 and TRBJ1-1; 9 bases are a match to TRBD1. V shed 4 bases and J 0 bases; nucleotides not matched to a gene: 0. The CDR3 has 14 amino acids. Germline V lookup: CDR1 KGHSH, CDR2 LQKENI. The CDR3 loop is CASSRDRVNTEAFF. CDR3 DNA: TGTGCCAGCTCACGGGACAGGGTGAACACTGAAGCTTTCTTT. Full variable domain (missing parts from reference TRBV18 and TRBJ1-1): NAGVMQNPRHLVRRRGQEARLRCSPMKGHSHVYWYRQLPEEGLKFMVYLQKENIIDESGMPKERFSAEFPKEGPSILRIQQVVRGDSAAYFCASSRDRVNTEAFFGQGTRLTVV.

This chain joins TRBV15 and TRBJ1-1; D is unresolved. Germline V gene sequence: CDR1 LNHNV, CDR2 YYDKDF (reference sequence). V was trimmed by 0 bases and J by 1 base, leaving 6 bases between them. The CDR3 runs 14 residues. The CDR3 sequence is CATSRDNGNTEAFF. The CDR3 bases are TGTGCCACCAGCAGAGATAACGGGAACACTGAAGCTTTCTTT. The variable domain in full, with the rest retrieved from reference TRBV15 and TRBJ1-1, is DAMVIQNPRYQVTQFGKPVTLSCSQTLNHNVMYWYQQKSSQAPKLLFHYYDKDFNNEADTPDNFQSRRPNTSFCFLDIRSPGLGDTAMYLCATSRDNGNTEAFFGQGTRLTVV.

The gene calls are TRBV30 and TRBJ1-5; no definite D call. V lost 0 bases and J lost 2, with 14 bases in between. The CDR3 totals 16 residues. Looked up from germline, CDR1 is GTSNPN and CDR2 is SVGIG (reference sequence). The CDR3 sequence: CAWSVLRAKGNQPQHF. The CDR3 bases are TGTGCCTGGAGTGTACTGAGGGCGAAAGGCAATCAGCCCCAGCATTTT.

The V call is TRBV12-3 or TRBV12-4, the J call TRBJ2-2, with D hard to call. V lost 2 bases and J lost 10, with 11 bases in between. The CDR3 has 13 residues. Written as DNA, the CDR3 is TGTGCCAGCAGTTTAAGGAGATCGGAGGAGCTGTTTTTT. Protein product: CASSLRRSEELFF.

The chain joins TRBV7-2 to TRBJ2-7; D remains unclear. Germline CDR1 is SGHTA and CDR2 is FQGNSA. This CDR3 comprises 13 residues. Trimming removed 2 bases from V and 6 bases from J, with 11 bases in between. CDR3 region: CASSLPLFGEQYF. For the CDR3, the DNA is TGTGCCAGCAGCTTACCCTTGTTCGGCGAGCAGTACTTC.

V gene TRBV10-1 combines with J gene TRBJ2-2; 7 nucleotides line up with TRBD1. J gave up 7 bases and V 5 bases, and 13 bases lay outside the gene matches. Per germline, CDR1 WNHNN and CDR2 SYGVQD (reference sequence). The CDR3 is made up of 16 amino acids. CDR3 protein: CASSSAGTEGFGELFF. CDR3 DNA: TGCGCCAGCAGTTCAGCCGGGACAGAAGGCTTCGGGGAGCTGTTTTTT.

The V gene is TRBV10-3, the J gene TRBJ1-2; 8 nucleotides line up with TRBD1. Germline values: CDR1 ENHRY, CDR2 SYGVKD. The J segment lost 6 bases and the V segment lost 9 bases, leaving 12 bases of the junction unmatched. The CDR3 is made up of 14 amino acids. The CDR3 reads CAITAGQGVNGYTF. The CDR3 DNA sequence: TGTGCCATAACAGCCGGACAGGGAGTAAATGGCTACACCTTC.

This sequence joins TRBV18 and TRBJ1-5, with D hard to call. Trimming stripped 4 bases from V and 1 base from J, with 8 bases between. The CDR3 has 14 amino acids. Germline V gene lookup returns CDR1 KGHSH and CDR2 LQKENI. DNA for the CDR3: TGTGCCAGCTCACTCGACACAAGCAATCAGCCCCAGCATTTT. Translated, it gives CASSLDTSNQPQHF.

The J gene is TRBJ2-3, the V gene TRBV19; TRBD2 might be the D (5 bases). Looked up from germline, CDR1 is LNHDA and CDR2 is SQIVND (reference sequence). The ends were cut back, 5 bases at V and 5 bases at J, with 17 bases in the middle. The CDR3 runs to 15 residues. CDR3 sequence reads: CASSPFRGWEDTQYF. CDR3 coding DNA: TGTGCCAGTAGTCCGTTTCGCGGGTGGGAAGATACGCAGTATTTT.

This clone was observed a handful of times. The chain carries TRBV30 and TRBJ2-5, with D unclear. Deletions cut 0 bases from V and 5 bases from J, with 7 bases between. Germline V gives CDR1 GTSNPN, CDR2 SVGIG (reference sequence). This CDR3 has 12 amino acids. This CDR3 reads CAWSVAAETQYF. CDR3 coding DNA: TGTGCCTGGAGTGTAGCCGCGGAGACCCAGTACTTC.

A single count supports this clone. Here the CDR3 reads CASSHHGTGKSTIYF. In DNA form, the CDR3 reads TGTGCCAGCAGCCACCACGGGACAGGGAAAAGCACCATATATTTT. This chain links TRBV13 with TRBJ1-3, with 9 bases that match TRBD1. The CDR3 has 15 amino acids. Germline V gene lookup returns CDR1 PRHDT and CDR2 FYEKMQ (reference sequence). V shed 5 bases and J 9 bases; nucleotides not matched to a gene: 11.

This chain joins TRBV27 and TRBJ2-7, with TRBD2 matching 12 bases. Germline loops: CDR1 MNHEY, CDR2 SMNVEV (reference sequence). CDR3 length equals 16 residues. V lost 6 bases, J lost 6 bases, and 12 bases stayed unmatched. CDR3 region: CASSPLAGGRRGEQYF. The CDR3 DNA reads TGTGCCAGCAGCCCCCTAGCGGGGGGGCGGCGCGGCGAGCAGTACTTC.

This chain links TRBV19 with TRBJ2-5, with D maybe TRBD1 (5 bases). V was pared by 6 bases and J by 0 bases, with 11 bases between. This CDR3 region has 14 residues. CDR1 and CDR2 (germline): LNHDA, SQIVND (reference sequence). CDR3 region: CASSRAHYQETQYF. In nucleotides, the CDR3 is TGTGCCAGTAGCAGGGCCCATTACCAAGAGACCCAGTACTTC.

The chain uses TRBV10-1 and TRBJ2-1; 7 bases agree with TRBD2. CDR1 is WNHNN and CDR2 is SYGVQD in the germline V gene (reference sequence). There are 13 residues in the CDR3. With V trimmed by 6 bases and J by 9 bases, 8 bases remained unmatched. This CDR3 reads CASSSPASGEQFF. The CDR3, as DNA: TGCGCCAGCAGCTCGCCCGCTAGCGGTGAGCAGTTCTTC.

CDR3 in DNA: TGTGCCTGGAGTGGAGGTAACTATGGCTACACCTTC. Its translation: CAWSGGNYGYTF. The rearrangement joins TRBV30 to TRBJ1-2; D gene uncertain. Germline-derived CDR1 and CDR2 are GTSNPN and SVGIG (reference sequence). This CDR3 spans 12 amino acids. Trimming left V 1 base short and J 1 base short, with 4 bases between.